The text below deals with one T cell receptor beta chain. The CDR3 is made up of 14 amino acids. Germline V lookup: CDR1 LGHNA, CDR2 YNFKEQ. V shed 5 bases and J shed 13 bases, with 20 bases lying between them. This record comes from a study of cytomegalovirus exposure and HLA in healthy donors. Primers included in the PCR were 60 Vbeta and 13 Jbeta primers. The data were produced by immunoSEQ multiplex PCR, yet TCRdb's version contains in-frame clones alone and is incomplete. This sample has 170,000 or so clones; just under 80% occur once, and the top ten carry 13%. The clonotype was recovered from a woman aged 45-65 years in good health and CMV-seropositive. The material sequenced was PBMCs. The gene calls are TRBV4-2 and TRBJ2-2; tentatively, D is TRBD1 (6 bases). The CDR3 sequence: CASSVEADRFGLFF. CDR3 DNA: TGTGCCAGCAGCGTAGAAGCTGACAGGTTCGGGCTGTTTTTT.